The sequence of this T cell receptor (beta chain) was determined in a study of T cell responses to AZD1222 COVID-19 vaccine. Study in general: Pooling covered second doses at about 4 or about 12 weeks.

Regarding the study as a whole: The span of vaccine-associated CD4 TCRs extended across spike, with dominance at 160-218 and 743-854.

Clones were sequenced by immunoSEQ multiplex PCR, and TCRdb holds only the in-frame ones, with some missing. The table shows more than 60,000 clones, with 85% occurring only once. Concerning this clone itself: Its specificity is unknown.

The TCR originated in an adult in good health. Here the sequenced sample was peripheral blood, taken on day 0 of AZD1222 vaccination.

Here the CDR3 DNA reads TGTGCCAGCACCGCAGGGGGCGCTTCCAATGAGCAGTTCTTC. This encodes CASTAGGASNEQFF. J is TRBJ2-1 and V is TRBV9; 8 positions match TRBD1. The CDR3 is 14 residues long. Per the germline V gene, CDR1 is SGDLS and CDR2 is YYNGEE. Unmatched junction bases numbered 8, after V lost 6 bases and J lost 6 bases.